The 6 T cell receptor beta chains below all came from one sample that was sequenced in a study of blood T cells in healthy people across ages. A second about 6 to 11 cycle PCR used barcoded and J-beta primers. TCRdb re-derived calls from the 5' RACE reads in MiXCR, one entry per CDR3 protein. The sample includes roughly 1,100,000 distinct CDR3 sequences, approximately 26% of them seen just once. Another study also made use of these data, one on T cells of mothers and their children.

Source material: blood. Receptors originate from a girl between 2 and 10 years old in good health.

As to this clonotype: It is likely a read error, because the conserved phenylalanine at the end of the CDR3 is missing. This sequence joins TRBV29-1 and TRBJ1-2; D remains unclear. This CDR3 spans 13 amino acids. From germline, CDR1 is SQVTM and CDR2 ANQGSEA. Trimming pared 7 bases from V and 4 bases from J, leaving 16 bases between. In DNA form, the CDR3 reads TGCAGCGCTAATTTACGGGGATCCTATGGCTACACCCTC. Encoded protein: CSANLRGSYGYTL.

This clonotype was found a few times. The V gene is TRBV5-1, the J gene TRBJ2-1, with D possibly TRBD2 on 6 matching bases. V shed 4 bases and J shed 8 bases, with 19 bases lying between them. Germline CDR1 SGHRS, CDR2 YFSETQ. The CDR3 contains 15 residues. The CDR3 sequence is CASSRVVASADEQFF. In nucleotides, the CDR3 is TGCGCCAGCAGCCGAGTAGTGGCTAGCGCCGATGAGCAGTTCTTC.

The gene calls are TRBV5-1 and TRBJ2-3; unclear D gene. Trimming pared 1 base from V and 1 base from J, leaving 10 bases between. Germline CDR1 SGHRS, CDR2 YFSETQ. The CDR3 loop spans 15 amino acids. The CDR3 region is CASSLSSGRTDTQYF. The DNA for the CDR3 is TGCGCCAGCAGCTTGTCTTCAGGTCGCACAGATACGCAGTATTTT. The complete variable domain, with remaining parts taken from reference TRBV5-1 and TRBJ2-3, reads KAGVTQTPRYLIKTRGQQVTLSCSPISGHRSVSWYQQTPGQGLQFLFEYFSETQRNKGNFPGRFSGRQFSNSRSEMNVSTLELGDSALYLCASSLSSGRTDTQYFGPGTRLTVL.

The rearrangement links TRBV6-1 to TRBJ1-2, with 8 bases lining up with TRBD1. From germline, CDR1 is MNHNS and CDR2 SASEGT. The V gene end was trimmed by 4 bases and the J gene end by 6 bases; junction bases not matched to a gene: 10. The CDR3 spans 15 residues. The CDR3: CASSGRPTGANGYTF. CDR3 bases: TGTGCCAGCAGTGGCCGACCGACAGGGGCCAATGGCTACACCTTC.

V usage is TRBV6-2 or TRBV6-3 and J usage is TRBJ1-6; no clear D. There are 13 residues in the CDR3. Trimming left V 7 bases short and J 7 bases short, with 11 bases between. Germline loops: CDR1 MNHEY, CDR2 SVGEGT. The CDR3 here is CASTRPRNSPLHF. The CDR3 DNA reads as TGTGCCAGCACCAGACCGAGGAATTCACCCCTCCACTTT.

The sample holds a few counts of this clonotype. The CDR3 protein is CASSLWGPVDNEQFF. DNA for the CDR3: TGTGCCAGCAGTTTGTGGGGTCCAGTTGACAATGAGCAGTTCTTC. The rearrangement links TRBV12-3 or TRBV12-4 to TRBJ2-1; D not certain. V lost 3 bases to trimming and J lost 5 bases, with 14 bases between them. The CDR3 contains 15 residues.